Listed here is a single T cell receptor (beta chain). Its antigen is as yet unknown. Some clones are missing from TCRdb's copy, which holds only in-frame ones; the method was immunoSEQ multiplex PCR. The sample includes roughly 150,000 clones, less than 95% of them seen just once. The data stem from a study of T cell responses to AZD1222 COVID-19 vaccine. Trimming cost V 4 bases and J 7 bases, with 20 bases left between them. CDR3 length equals 16 residues. Per the germline V gene, CDR1 is LGHDT and CDR2 is YNNKEL (reference sequence). Study-level results: Females outnumbered males among donors, who were mostly white British; clonal diversity was possibly underestimated.

Pooled samples include second doses given at about 4 or 12 weeks. The chain combines TRBV3-1 (or the pseudogene TRBV3-2) with TRBJ1-5; D uncertain. The receptor's source is an adult who received the AZD1222 COVID-19 vaccine. The source was peripheral blood, collected 28 days after the second AZD1222 dose. Written as DNA, the CDR3 is TGTGCCAGCAGCCCAGATCGGACCCCACCAACCCAGCCCCAGCATTTT. Amino acid sequence: CASSPDRTPPTQPQHF.